This T cell receptor (beta chain) was recorded in a study of T cells in Graves' hyperthyroidism and ophthalmopathy. This clonotype appeared many times. What it recognizes is unknown. This CDR3 has 11 residues. The V gene lost 5 bases and the J gene lost 7 bases, with 11 bases spanning the gap. Germline loops: CDR1 DFQATT, CDR2 SNEGSKA (reference sequence). Diagnostic assessment was based on clinical symptoms, serum thyroxine and TRAb, thyroid ultrasound and orbital computed tomography. Using about 10 ml of fresh peripheral blood, PBMCs were prepared. Findings and limits, study-wide: Ophthalmopathy could be told apart from stable hyperthyroidism with a 13 V-J model.

It was RNA transcripts that yielded the amplified TCR beta CDR3 regions. When the TCR CDR3 underwent first-round RT-PCR, the HTBI primer set was used. Using its own MiXCR run on the multiplex PCR reads, TCRdb lists one record per CDR3 protein. The sample gives 250,000 to 300,000 distinct CDR3 sequences, about an eighth of which show up once; almost 8% is in the top ten. This chain uses TRBV20-1 with TRBJ1-1; a weak D match, TRBD1 (6 bases). The sequenced material came from blood. The sequence was collected from a woman in her 30s with Graves' hyperthyroidism that later progressed to Graves' ophthalmopathy. CDR3: CSARRTDEAFF. CDR3 nucleotide sequence: TGCAGTGCTCGGAGGACAGATGAAGCTTTCTTT.